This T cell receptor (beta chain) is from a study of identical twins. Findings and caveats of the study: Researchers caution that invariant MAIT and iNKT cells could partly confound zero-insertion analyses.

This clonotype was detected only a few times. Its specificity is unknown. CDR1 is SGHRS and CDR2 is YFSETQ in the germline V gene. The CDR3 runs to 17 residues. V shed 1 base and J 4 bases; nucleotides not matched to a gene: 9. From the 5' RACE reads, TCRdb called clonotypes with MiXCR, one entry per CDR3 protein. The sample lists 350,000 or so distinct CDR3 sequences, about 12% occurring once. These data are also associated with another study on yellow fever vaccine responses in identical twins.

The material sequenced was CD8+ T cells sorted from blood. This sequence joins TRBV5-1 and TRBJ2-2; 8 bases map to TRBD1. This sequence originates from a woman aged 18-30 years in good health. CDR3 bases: TGCGCCAGCAGCTTGAGGGGTAGGGGACAGGCCACCGGGGAGCTGTTTTTT. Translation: CASSLRGRGQATGELFF.